Below, one T cell receptor (beta chain) is given with its context. Its antigen remains unidentified. This table comes from immunoSEQ multiplex PCR, and its TCRdb copy is limited to in-frame clones, with some not included. The sample yields about 180,000 clones, approximately 91% seen once. Pooled together were second doses at about 4 or about 12 weeks. The source of the sample is a study of T cell responses to AZD1222 COVID-19 vaccine. Study outcomes and limitations: Repertoires were sampled only after the peak T cell response. Receipt of two AZD1222 doses was followed by a rise in Spike-specific TCR breadth and depth. Nearly half of the spike-specific TCRs reportedly recognize variant regions that carry no mutations.

This sequence originates from an adult who received the AZD1222 COVID-19 vaccine. Sequencing was performed on peripheral blood, taken 28 days after the second AZD1222 dose.

The CDR3 DNA reads TGTGCCAGCAGCCAACGTACAGGAGTGAGGAATGAAAAACTGTTTTTT. Translation: CASSQRTGVRNEKLFF. The chain links TRBV5-4 to TRBJ1-4, with D maybe TRBD1 (5 bases). V lost 4 bases, J lost 5 bases, and 18 bases lay in between. Germline CDR1 and CDR2: SGHNT and YYREEE (reference sequence). The CDR3 is 16 residues long.